Listed here are 22 T cell receptor beta chains from one sample, sequenced in a study of T cells in localized non-small cell lung cancer. Assay used: immunoSEQ multiplex PCR; TCRdb lists only in-frame clones, some missing. Of approximately 17,000 clones listed, approximately 80% are singletons. The material was peripheral blood, obtained before any cancer treatment. Receptors were obtained from a male donor aged 60 or older with stage I lung adenocarcinoma.

The chain recombines TRBV6-1 with TRBJ2-3; D is ambiguous. Germline V gives CDR1 MNHNS, CDR2 SASEGT. The V end was cut by 5 bases, the J end by 1 base, with 13 bases between. CDR3 length equals 15 residues. For the CDR3, the DNA is TGTGCCAGCAGTACATCCCGGATGGGCACAGATACGCAGTATTTT. Translating it yields CASSTSRMGTDTQYF.

The chain recombines TRBV6-6 with TRBJ1-2; 9 bases are a match to TRBD1. This CDR3 has 13 residues. The V gene end was trimmed by 4 bases and the J gene end by 6 bases; junction bases not matched to a gene: 3. Germline CDR1 is MNHNY and CDR2 is SVGAGI (reference sequence). In DNA, the CDR3 is TGTGCCAGCAGTTTACAGGGGGCGGATGGCTACACCTTC. Protein: CASSLQGADGYTF.

The rearrangement joins TRBV2 to TRBJ2-3; TRBD2 is a possible D gene (6 bases). V gave up 2 bases and J gave up 2 bases, with 20 bases separating them. Germline assignment: CDR1 SNHLY and CDR2 FYNNEI. The CDR3 is 18 amino acids. Written as DNA, the CDR3 is TGTGCCAGCAGTGAAAAGGGCCTAACGGAGGGGAACACAGATACGCAGTATTTT. Translating gives CASSEKGLTEGNTDTQYF.

The chain combines TRBV29-1 with TRBJ2-2; possible D gene TRBD1, 6 bases. The V gene lost 5 bases and the J gene lost 5 bases, with 12 bases spanning the gap. Germline lookup yields CDR1 SQVTM and CDR2 ANQGSEA. CDR3 length: 13 residues. The CDR3 bases are TGCAGCGTTAGGGGGACGGGGACCGGGGAGCTGTTTTTT. Protein product: CSVRGTGTGELFF.

The chain links TRBV5-1 to TRBJ2-7; TRBD2 might be the D (5 bases). The CDR3 is 15 residues long. Trimming took off 4 bases at V and 3 bases at J, with 17 bases between the two ends. The germline gives CDR1 SGHRS, CDR2 YFSETQ. As DNA, the CDR3 is TGCGCCAGCAGCACCGGGATTTTGGACGGCTACGAGCAGTACTTC. It codes for CASSTGILDGYEQYF.

Of note for this clone: This specimen includes other DNA sequences encoding the same CDR3. The rearrangement links TRBV5-1 to TRBJ2-5; possible D gene TRBD2, 7 bases. Germline CDR1 is SGHRS and CDR2 is YFSETQ. V lost 2 bases to trimming and J lost 5 bases, with 16 bases between them. This CDR3 region has 15 residues. The CDR3 sequence: CASSFGAGAGETQYF. The DNA for the CDR3 is TGCGCCAGCAGCTTTGGCGCGGGGGCGGGGGAGACCCAGTACTTC.

The rearrangement joins TRBV5-1 to TRBJ2-3, with 10 positions matching TRBD2. Per the germline V gene, CDR1 is SGHRS and CDR2 is YFSETQ. The CDR3 contains 15 residues. The J segment lost 6 bases and the V segment lost 0 bases, leaving 4 bases of the junction unmatched. The CDR3: CASSLGASGSDTQYF. The DNA of the CDR3 is TGCGCCAGCAGCTTGGGGGCTAGCGGGAGTGATACGCAGTATTTT.

This sequence joins TRBV6-1 and TRBJ2-7; D possibly corresponds to TRBD1 (6 bases). The CDR3 consists of 15 residues. Trimming cost V 6 bases and J 3 bases, with 18 bases left between them. Germline V CDR1 and CDR2: MNHNS, SASEGT. CDR3 amino acids: CASRLRTTGNYEQYF. As DNA, the CDR3 is TGTGCCAGCAGGCTCCGGACAACAGGGAACTACGAGCAGTACTTC.

This clone occurred a few times. CDR3 bases: TGTGCCAGCTCCCTATCTTTCACAGGGGGCTATGGCTACACCTTC. Translation gives CASSLSFTGGYGYTF. The chain recombines TRBV18 with TRBJ1-2, with TRBD1 matching over 8 bases. The V gene's germline CDR1 is KGHSH and CDR2 LQKENI. The CDR3 is 15 residues long. V lost 6 bases, J lost 4 bases, and 10 bases stayed unmatched.

The chain couples TRBV19 to TRBJ2-1, with 13 positions matching TRBD2. The J segment lost 0 bases and the V segment lost 9 bases, leaving 2 bases of the junction unmatched. The CDR3 has 15 residues. Germline loops: CDR1 LNHDA, CDR2 SQIVND (reference sequence). CDR3 nucleotides: TGTGCCAGCCGGACTAGCGGGAGCTCCTACAATGAGCAGTTCTTC. Amino acid sequence: CASRTSGSSYNEQFF.

The rearrangement links TRBV11-2 to TRBJ1-1, with a weak D call TRBD1 (5 bases). Germline V gene lookup returns CDR1 SGHAT and CDR2 FQNNGV. V was clipped by 4 bases and J by 5 bases, with 17 bases between them. This CDR3 has 15 amino acids. CDR3 residues: CASSSVSRGGTEAFF. CDR3 in DNA: TGTGCCAGCAGCTCGGTGTCCCGGGGGGGTACTGAAGCTTTCTTT.

The rearrangement joins TRBV5-4 to TRBJ1-1, with D maybe TRBD1 (5 bases). This CDR3 spans 15 amino acids. The V gene lost 3 bases and the J gene lost 0 bases, with 12 bases spanning the gap. The V gene's germline CDR1 is SGHNT and CDR2 YYREEE (reference sequence). The CDR3 here is CASSSPWGMNTEAFF. Here the CDR3 DNA reads TGTGCCAGCAGCTCCCCCTGGGGGATGAACACTGAAGCTTTCTTT.

This rearrangement joins TRBV7-2 to TRBJ2-3, with TRBD1 matching 7 bases. J was trimmed by 6 bases and V by 5 bases; bases with no gene match: 8. The CDR3 contains 14 residues. Per the germline V gene, CDR1 is SGHTA and CDR2 is FQGNSA. DNA for the CDR3: TGTGCCAGCAGCCCTAGACAGGGATTCGATACGCAGTATTTT. It translates to CASSPRQGFDTQYF.

This clone was counted a few times. The chain recombines TRBV5-1 with TRBJ1-1; D is uncertain. Trimming stripped 6 bases from V and 1 base from J, with 13 bases between. Germline CDR1 reads SGHRS; CDR2 reads YFSETQ. The CDR3 has 14 amino acids. CDR3 DNA: TGCGCCAGCACCCTGAGGAAACCGAACACTGAAGCTTTCTTT. Translated, it gives CASTLRKPNTEAFF. The full variable domain, completed using reference TRBV5-1 and TRBJ1-1, is KAGVTQTPRYLIKTRGQQVTLSCSPISGHRSVSWYQQTPGQGLQFLFEYFSETQRNKGNFPGRFSGRQFSNSRSEMNVSTLELGDSALYLCASTLRKPNTEAFFGQGTRLTVV.

The CDR3 loop reads CASNHPNLAKNIQYF. The CDR3 DNA sequence: TGTGCCAGTAATCATCCGAATTTAGCCAAAAACATTCAGTACTTC. This chain connects TRBV19 to TRBJ2-4; no clear D. CDR1 is LNHDA, CDR2 SQIVND, per germline (reference sequence). Trimming took 7 bases from V and 0 from J, leaving 13 bases between them. This CDR3 contains 15 residues.

The rearrangement links TRBV2 to TRBJ2-6, with a tentative D call TRBD1 (6 bases). Germline lookup yields CDR1 SNHLY and CDR2 FYNNEI. Trimming shortened V by 1 base and J by 0 bases, and 10 bases separated the two germline ends. There are 17 residues in the CDR3. CDR3 region: CASSEEGRGSGANVLTF. CDR3 DNA sequence: TGTGCCAGCAGTGAAGAGGGCAGGGGCTCTGGGGCCAACGTCCTGACTTTC.

The gene calls are TRBV4-1 and TRBJ1-5; maybe TRBD1 (5 bases). The CDR3 sequence is 14 residues long. The germline V gene encodes CDR1 MGHRA and CDR2 YSYEKL. Trimming pared 2 bases from V and 6 bases from J, leaving 11 bases between. This chain's CDR3 is CASSQQGGSQPQHF. CDR3 DNA sequence: TGCGCCAGCAGCCAACAGGGAGGTTCTCAGCCCCAGCATTTT.

V gene TRBV7-3 combines with J gene TRBJ2-6, with a possible D match to TRBD2 (5 bases). The germline CDR1 and CDR2 sequences are SGHTA and FQGTGA. V lost 4 bases and J lost 2, with 12 bases in between. The CDR3 contains 16 residues. The CDR3: CASSSPGSPGANVLTF. CDR3 bases: TGTGCCAGCAGCTCCCCGGGATCCCCTGGGGCCAACGTCCTGACTTTC.

The chain has TRBV27 and TRBJ2-3, with 9 bases lining up with TRBD1. From germline, CDR1 is MNHEY and CDR2 SMNVEV (reference sequence). The CDR3 length is 20 residues. The trim removed 5 bases at V and 5 bases at J, leaving 23 bases unmatched. The CDR3 sequence is CASSRGTGSGRAARRDTQYF. In DNA, the CDR3 is TGTGCCAGCAGTCGGGGGACAGGGAGCGGTCGAGCCGCCCGACGAGATACGCAGTATTTT.

The genes are TRBV5-6 and TRBJ2-3; D not certain. V lost 0 bases and J lost 4, with 15 bases in between. This CDR3 has 16 residues. CDR1 and CDR2 from the germline V gene are SGHDT and YYEEEE. CDR3 sequence reads: CASSLVGGRDSDTQYF. The DNA for the CDR3 is TGTGCCAGCAGCTTGGTTGGCGGCCGTGATTCAGATACGCAGTATTTT.

The chain is built from TRBV5-1 and TRBJ2-7, with TRBD2 identical over 7 bases. The CDR3 spans 11 residues. The trim removed 5 bases at V and 6 bases at J, leaving 2 bases unmatched. Germline CDR1 is SGHRS and CDR2 is YFSETQ. CDR3 bases: TGCGCCAGCAGGGGGAGGGGCGAGCAGTACTTC. It codes for CASRGRGEQYF. Full variable domain (remainder filled in from reference TRBV5-1 and TRBJ2-7): KAGVTQTPRYLIKTRGQQVTLSCSPISGHRSVSWYQQTPGQGLQFLFEYFSETQRNKGNFPGRFSGRQFSNSRSEMNVSTLELGDSALYLCASRGRGEQYFGPGTRLTVT.

This clone has just a few counts. This chain links TRBV5-6 with TRBJ2-7; TRBD1 matches at 8 bases. CDR3 length: 14 residues. Germline V gives CDR1 SGHDT, CDR2 YYEEEE. Trimming at V came to 3 bases and at J to 4 bases, leaving 6 bases not matched to a gene. CDR3 nucleotide sequence: TGTGCCAGCAGCTCACCAGGGGGCGTGTACGAGCAGTACTTC. This sequence encodes CASSSPGGVYEQYF.